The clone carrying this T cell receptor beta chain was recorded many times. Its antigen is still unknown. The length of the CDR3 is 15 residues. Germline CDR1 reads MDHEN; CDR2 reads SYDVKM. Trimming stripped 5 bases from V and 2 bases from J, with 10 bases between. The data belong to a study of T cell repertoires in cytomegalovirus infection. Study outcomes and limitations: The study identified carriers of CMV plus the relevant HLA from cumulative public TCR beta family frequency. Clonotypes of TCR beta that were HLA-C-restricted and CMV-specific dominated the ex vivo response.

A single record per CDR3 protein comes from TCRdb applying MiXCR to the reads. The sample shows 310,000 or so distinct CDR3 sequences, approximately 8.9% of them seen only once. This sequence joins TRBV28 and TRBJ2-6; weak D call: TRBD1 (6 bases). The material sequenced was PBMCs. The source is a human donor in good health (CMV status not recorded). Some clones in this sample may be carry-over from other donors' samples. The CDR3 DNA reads TGTGCCAGCAGTGCTTCAGGGGCTGGGGCCAACGTCCTGACTTTC. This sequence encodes CASSASGAGANVLTF.